Listed below are T cell receptor beta chains from one sample, sequenced in a study of blood T cell repertoires in COVID-19. The repertoire was sequenced with immunoSEQ multiplex PCR; TCRdb's copy has only in-frame clones and lacks some. Altogether 200,000 or so clones are present, 75% to 90% being singletons, with the ten largest covering roughly 3.7%. The sample taken for sequencing was PBMCs or T cells enriched from blood (not recorded which). These receptors all stem from a woman aged 30 to 39 who had been exposed to COVID-19. CDR3s include the opening cysteine and the closing phenylalanine or tryptophan. The D gene is left open where the match is weak. Rows give clone size only sometimes, using once, few, many, or a class for an expanded clone.

CDR3: CASSLAGSGLYEQYF
DNA: TGTGCCAGCAGCTTGGCCGGTTCTGGACTCTACGAGCAGTACTTC
D: .
size: .
J: TRBJ2-7
V: TRBV5-5

CDR3: CASSHFFGGNEQFF
DNA: TGTGCCAGCAGCCATTTTTTCGGGGGCAATGAGCAGTTCTTC
D: .
size: .
J: TRBJ2-1
V: TRBV14

CDR3: CSVVTVDQETQYF
DNA: TGCAGCGTTGTTACAGTAGACCAAGAGACCCAGTACTTC
D: .
size: .
J: TRBJ2-5
V: TRBV29-1

CDR3: CASSNSYEQYF
DNA: TGTGCCAGCAGTAATTCCTACGAGCAGTACTTC
D: .
size: .
J: TRBJ2-7
V: TRBV16

CDR3: CASSVKQGSSGELFF
DNA: TGTGCCAGCAGTGTTAAGCAGGGGAGCTCCGGGGAGCTGTTTTTT
D: .
size: .
J: TRBJ2-2
V: TRBV2

CDR3: CATSDSTSLQETQYF
DNA: TGTGCCACCAGTGATTCGACTAGTCTCCAAGAGACCCAGTACTTC
D: .
size: .
J: TRBJ2-5
V: TRBV24-1

CDR3: CASSLTTSLYNEQFF
DNA: TGTGCCAGCAGCTTAACGACTAGCCTATACAATGAGCAGTTCTTC
D: TRBD2
size: .
J: TRBJ2-1
V: TRBV5-4

CDR3: CASRRTSGMYSEQFF
DNA: TGTGCCAGCAGACGGACTAGCGGGATGTACAGTGAGCAGTTCTTC
D: TRBD2
size: .
J: TRBJ2-1
V: TRBV28

CDR3: CASSPQASLIGNEQYF
DNA: TGTGCCAGCTCACCACAAGCTAGCCTCATCGGAAACGAGCAGTACTTC
D: .
size: .
J: TRBJ2-7
V: TRBV18

CDR3: CASSWGHGYTF
DNA: TGTGCCAGCAGCTGGGGGCATGGCTACACCTTC
D: .
size: .
J: TRBJ1-2
V: TRBV9

CDR3: CASSFGSLNEKLFF
DNA: TGTGCCAGCAGTTTCGGGTCTTTAAATGAAAAACTGTTTTTT
D: .
size: .
J: TRBJ1-4
V: TRBV27

CDR3: CASSLGRERVEQFF
DNA: TGTGCCAGCAGCTTAGGGCGGGAGAGGGTTGAGCAGTTCTTC
D: TRBD2
size: .
J: TRBJ2-1
V: TRBV7-2

CDR3: CASSLIQGEQYF
DNA: TGTGCCAGCAGCTTAATACAGGGCGAGCAGTACTTC
D: .
size: once
J: TRBJ2-7
V: TRBV28

CDR3: CASSERWNTEAFF
DNA: TGTGCCAGCAGTGAACGGTGGAACACTGAAGCTTTCTTT
D: .
size: .
J: TRBJ1-1
V: TRBV2

CDR3: CSVRTGPYEQYF
DNA: TGCAGCGTAAGGACAGGACCCTACGAGCAGTACTTC
D: TRBD1
size: .
J: TRBJ2-7
V: TRBV29-1

CDR3: CASSQDREGLTDTQYF
DNA: TGTGCCAGCAGCCAAGATCGGGAGGGGCTCACAGATACGCAGTATTTT
D: TRBD2
size: .
J: TRBJ2-3
V: TRBV3-1/TRBV3-2

CDR3: CASSLGAETQYF
DNA: TGTGCCAGCAGCTTAGGGGCGGAGACCCAGTACTTC
D: .
size: .
J: TRBJ2-5
V: TRBV7-6

CDR3: CASSLGTAGTVPFITPYEQYF
DNA: TGCGCCAGCAGCTTGGGGACGGCGGGGACAGTTCCTTTCATTACCCCCTACGAGCAGTACTTC
D: .
size: .
J: TRBJ2-7
V: TRBV5-1

CDR3: CASSESAGRQQFF
DNA: TGCGCCAGCAGTGAGTCCGCAGGGCGGCAGCAGTTCTTC
D: .
size: .
J: TRBJ2-1
V: TRBV10-1

CDR3: CASSVRPAGVEQYF
DNA: TGTGCCAGCAGCGTCAGACCAGCGGGAGTCGAGCAGTACTTC
D: TRBD2
size: .
J: TRBJ2-7
V: TRBV9

CDR3: CASSIPSSGRPDTQYF
DNA: TGTGCCAGTAGTATCCCATCTAGCGGGAGACCAGATACGCAGTATTTT
D: TRBD2
size: .
J: TRBJ2-3
V: TRBV19

CDR3: CASRRGPGGNTDTQYF
DNA: TGCGCCAGCCGGAGGGGTCCGGGAGGTAACACAGATACGCAGTATTTT
D: TRBD2
size: .
J: TRBJ2-3
V: TRBV5-1

CDR3: CSALRTEEAFF
DNA: TGCAGTGCTCTTCGGACAGAGGAAGCTTTCTTT
D: .
size: .
J: TRBJ1-1
V: TRBV20-1

CDR3: CASSLAGGNQPQHF
DNA: TGCGCCAGCAGCCTAGCAGGGGGAAATCAGCCCCAGCATTTT
D: TRBD1
size: once
J: TRBJ1-5
V: TRBV4-1

CDR3: CAWSVLDKRSPLHF
DNA: TGTGCCTGGAGTGTACTTGACAAAAGATCACCCCTCCACTTT
D: .
size: .
J: TRBJ1-6
V: TRBV30

CDR3: CASSFSNTEAFF
DNA: TGTGCCAGCAGCTTTAGTAACACTGAAGCTTTCTTT
D: .
size: .
J: TRBJ1-1
V: TRBV7-8

CDR3: CASRRRRYPYEQYF
DNA: TGTGCCAGCAGGCGGAGGCGGTACCCCTACGAGCAGTACTTC
D: .
size: .
J: TRBJ2-7
V: TRBV5-6

CDR3: CASQVGGRGNEKLFF
DNA: TGCGCCAGTCAGGTTGGTGGCAGGGGCAATGAAAAACTGTTTTTT
D: .
size: .
J: TRBJ1-4
V: TRBV5-1

CDR3: CASSLVGGAEAFF
DNA: TGTGCCAGCAGCTTAGTGGGGGGGGCTGAAGCTTTCTTT
D: .
size: .
J: TRBJ1-1
V: TRBV11-3

CDR3: CASSVGQRNSPLHF
DNA: TGTGCCAGCAGCGTGGGACAGAGGAATTCACCCCTCCACTTT
D: TRBD1
size: .
J: TRBJ1-6
V: TRBV9

CDR3: CASSSRQNQPQHF
DNA: TGTGCCAGCAGTTCTCGCCAGAATCAGCCCCAGCATTTT
D: .
size: .
J: TRBJ1-5
V: TRBV2

CDR3: CASQTGGGYEQYF
DNA: TGTGCCAGCCAGACAGGGGGCGGATACGAGCAGTACTTC
D: TRBD1
size: .
J: TRBJ2-7
V: TRBV6-5

CDR3: CASSPRPDSYNEQFF
DNA: TGTGCCAGCAGCCCCAGGCCCGATTCCTACAATGAGCAGTTCTTC
D: .
size: once
J: TRBJ2-1
V: TRBV9

CDR3: CSVPTSISLNEQFF
DNA: TGCAGCGTTCCTACTAGTATCTCCCTCAATGAGCAGTTCTTC
D: .
size: .
J: TRBJ2-1
V: TRBV29-1

CDR3: CASSIFGGNTEAFF
DNA: TGTGCCAGTAGTATATTTGGCGGGAACACTGAAGCTTTCTTT
D: .
size: .
J: TRBJ1-1
V: TRBV19

CDR3: CASSPTGQGGEKLFF
DNA: TGTGCCAGCTCACCAACGGGACAAGGGGGTGAAAAACTGTTTTTT
D: .
size: .
J: TRBJ1-4
V: TRBV18

CDR3: CASSGGLASYNEQFF
DNA: TGTGCCAGCAGCGGCGGACTAGCCTCCTACAATGAGCAGTTCTTC
D: TRBD2
size: once
J: TRBJ2-1
V: TRBV9

CDR3: CASSRDSSNYGYTF
DNA: TGTGCCAGCAGTCGGGACAGTTCTAACTATGGCTACACCTTC
D: TRBD1
size: once
J: TRBJ1-2
V: TRBV2

CDR3: CASRPWQGQNSGNTIYF
DNA: TGTGCCAGCCGGCCCTGGCAGGGCCAAAACTCTGGAAACACCATATATTTT
D: .
size: .
J: TRBJ1-3
V: TRBV27

CDR3: CASSELPGHRTDTQYF
DNA: TGTGCCAGCAGTGAGTTACCGGGACACCGCACAGATACGCAGTATTTT
D: .
size: .
J: TRBJ2-3
V: TRBV27

CDR3: CASSLRLAAQETQYF
DNA: TGTGCTAGCAGCTTACGACTAGCGGCCCAAGAGACCCAGTACTTC
D: TRBD2
size: .
J: TRBJ2-5
V: TRBV7-7

CDR3: CASSSEGGWDEQFF
DNA: TGTGCCAGTAGTTCTGAGGGCGGTTGGGATGAGCAGTTCTTC
D: .
size: .
J: TRBJ2-1
V: TRBV19

CDR3: CASSQVRGLGNTIYF
DNA: TGTGCCAGCAGCCAAGTCAGGGGGCTTGGAAACACCATATATTTT
D: TRBD1
size: .
J: TRBJ1-3
V: TRBV14

CDR3: CASSPLGGDEQYF
DNA: TGTGCCAGCAGCCCTCTGGGCGGGGACGAGCAGTACTTC
D: .
size: .
J: TRBJ2-7
V: TRBV13

CDR3: CASSLRTSGRSYNEQFF
DNA: TGTGCCAGCAGCCTCCGGACTAGCGGGAGGTCATACAATGAGCAGTTCTTC
D: TRBD2
size: .
J: TRBJ2-1
V: TRBV11-2

CDR3: CASSLTYPSERDSYNEQFF
DNA: TGTGCCAGCAGCCTTACGTACCCTTCCGAGCGGGACTCCTACAATGAGCAGTTCTTC
D: TRBD2
size: once
J: TRBJ2-1
V: TRBV11-2

CDR3: CASSPRSGRETQYF
DNA: TGTGCCAGCAGTCCCCGTAGCGGGAGGGAGACCCAGTACTTC
D: TRBD2
size: .
J: TRBJ2-5
V: TRBV28

CDR3: CASGLDNSHQPQHF
DNA: TGTGCTAGTGGTTTGGACAATAGCCATCAGCCCCAGCATTTT
D: .
size: .
J: TRBJ1-5
V: TRBV12-5

CDR3: CASSQGLAGGPDEQFF
DNA: TGCGCCAGCAGCCAGGGACTAGCGGGAGGGCCGGATGAGCAGTTCTTC
D: TRBD2
size: .
J: TRBJ2-1
V: TRBV4-1